The 10 T cell receptor beta chains below were found in one sample sequenced in a study of radiation and T cells in renal cell carcinoma. Method: immunoSEQ multiplex PCR; TCRdb's copy keeps in-frame clones and lacks some. The sample lists about 91,000 clones, 70% to 85% occurring once. Noted time point: baseline pretreatment blood. Documented treatment: 15 Gy SBRT to primary tumor, nephrectomy 4 weeks later. This material consisted of blood, taken from a patient whose treatment included radiotherapy and nephrectomy. Every receptor here comes from a man between 60 and 75 years old with renal cell carcinoma.

The genes are TRBV7-6 and TRBJ1-2, with unresolved D. This CDR3 contains 18 residues. Germline loops: CDR1 SGHVS, CDR2 FNYEAQ. V lost 2 bases to trimming and J lost 6 bases, with 25 bases between them. The CDR3 bases are TGTGCCAGCAGCTTATCTTGGGCAGGCAAAGGGCCTGGGGATGGCTACACCTTC. Translating it yields CASSLSWAGKGPGDGYTF.

The genes are TRBV7-2 and TRBJ1-2, with 8 bases lining up with TRBD1. Trimming at V came to 7 bases and at J to 8 bases, leaving 15 bases not matched to a gene. The CDR3 sequence is 15 residues long. Germline V gives CDR1 SGHTA, CDR2 FQGNSA. For the CDR3, the DNA is TGTGCCAGCAACCCGCCCCCGACAGGGGTCGGCGGCTACACCTTC. Its translation is CASNPPPTGVGGYTF.

The chain recombines TRBV21-1 with TRBJ1-5. TRBV21-1 is a pseudogene segment. CDR3 length: 15 residues. The CDR3 nucleotides read TGTGCCACCGGTAAGGGACGGCGGAGCAATCAGCCCCAGCATTTT. Translated: CATGKGRRSNQPQHF.

In its sample, this clone was seen once. V gene TRBV15 combines with J gene TRBJ1-1; 10 bases line up with TRBD1. V trimming: 1 base; J trimming: 6 bases; junction bases outside the gene matches: 8. CDR3 length: 16 amino acids. CDR1 LNHNV and CDR2 YYDKDF come from the germline V gene (reference sequence). CDR3 nucleotide sequence: TGTGCCACCAGCAGAGGGGGAGGACAGGGGGTGTCTGAAGCTTTCTTT. Its translation is CATSRGGGQGVSEAFF.

Details on this clone: The junction departs from the called germline gene at one end, perhaps through a read error. The chain couples TRBV4-1 to TRBJ2-7; 7 bases are shared with TRBD2. CDR1 MGHRA and CDR2 YSYEKL come from the germline V gene. This CDR3 spans 15 amino acids. The CDR3 region has the DNA TGCGCCAGCGGCCAAGAAGCTAGCGGCCGGTACGAGCAGTACTTC. It encodes CASGQEASGRYEQYF.

This clone was seen once. The chain employs TRBV5-1 and TRBJ2-2; D remains ambiguous. Trimming took off 0 bases at V and 1 base at J, with 7 bases between the two ends. The CDR3 extends over 15 amino acids. Germline loops: CDR1 SGHRS, CDR2 YFSETQ. The CDR3, as DNA: TGCGCCAGCAGCTTGGAGGGTCGGAACACCGGGGAGCTGTTTTTT. Its translation: CASSLEGRNTGELFF.

This clone was seen a single time. This chain connects TRBV12-1 to TRBJ2-5; the table's D call, TRBD1, has no DNA check behind it. TRBV12-1 is a recognized pseudogene. The CDR3 loop spans 15 amino acids. CDR3: CASSFDAQPQETQYF. The CDR3 region has the DNA TGTGCCAGCAGCTTTGACGCACAGCCCCAAGAGACCCAGTACTTC.

The CDR3 DNA sequence: TGTGCCAGTAGTATAGGAGGGGGCTCCTACGAGCAGTACTTC. Translation gives CASSIGGGSYEQYF. The chain links TRBV19 to TRBJ2-7, with D perhaps TRBD1 (6 bases). CDR1 and CDR2 from the germline V gene are LNHDA and SQIVND (reference sequence). This CDR3 is built from 14 residues. The V gene lost 1 base and the J gene lost 0 bases, with 7 bases spanning the gap.

The chain uses TRBV19 and TRBJ1-5; D unresolved. The V end lost 5 bases, the J end lost 1 base, and 12 bases lay between the germline ends. Germline loops: CDR1 LNHDA, CDR2 SQIVND (reference sequence). The CDR3 is 15 amino acids. The CDR3 region has the DNA TGTGCCAGTAGTTTTGGACGGTCAAGCAATCAGCCCCAGCATTTT. Translation gives CASSFGRSSNQPQHF.

The rearrangement uses TRBV15 and TRBJ1-1; the D gene is possibly TRBD1 (6 bases). This CDR3 contains 19 residues. The germline gives CDR1 LNHNV, CDR2 YYDKDF (reference sequence). The V and J ends lost 1 base and 0 bases respectively, with 21 bases between them. In nucleotides, the CDR3 is TGTGCCACCAGCAGAGGAGACAGGACTTTGTGGGCCATGAACACTGAAGCTTTCTTT. Translated, it gives CATSRGDRTLWAMNTEAFF.